The 16 T cell receptor beta chains below were found in one sample sequenced in a study of neoadjuvant anti-PD-1 for oral cavity cancer. The repertoire was sequenced with immunoSEQ multiplex PCR; TCRdb's copy has only in-frame clones and lacks some. The sample has roughly 13,000 clones, under 75% seen once. Time point meaning: after neoadjuvant nivolumab, at surgical resection. Sequencing used PBMCs, obtained after nivolumab (anti-PD-1) treatment. The receptors originated from a person between 35 and 79 years old with oral cavity squamous cell carcinoma.

The chain employs TRBV5-4 and TRBJ2-1, with TRBD2 matching over 11 bases. CDR1 SGHNT and CDR2 YYREEE come from the germline V gene (reference sequence). The CDR3 is 17 amino acids. Losses at the gene ends were 4 bases for V and 0 bases for J; bases not matched to a gene: 6. Written as DNA, the CDR3 is TGTGCCAGCAGCCCCGCCGGGACTAGCGGCTCCTACAATGAGCAGTTCTTC. Translation gives CASSPAGTSGSYNEQFF. The complete variable domain, with remaining parts taken from reference TRBV5-4 and TRBJ2-1, reads ETGVTQSPTHLIKTRGQQVTLRCSSQSGHNTVSWYQQALGQGPQFIFQYYREEENGRGNFPPRFSGLQFPNYSSELNVNALELDDSALYLCASSPAGTSGSYNEQFFGPGTRLTVL.

The CDR3 DNA is TGTGCCAGCAGCTCCCGGACAGGGGATGAAAAACTGTTTTTT. Translation gives CASSSRTGDEKLFF. The V and J genes are TRBV5-5 and TRBJ1-4; 9 positions match TRBD1. The CDR3 totals 14 residues. With V trimmed by 3 bases and J by 6 bases, 3 bases remained unmatched. Germline lookup yields CDR1 SGHKS and CDR2 YYEKEE (reference sequence).

The table lists this clone with a few counts. The V and J genes are TRBV27 and TRBJ2-7; D ambiguous. Trimming pared 4 bases from V and 0 bases from J, leaving 10 bases between. Germline lookup yields CDR1 MNHEY and CDR2 SMNVEV (reference sequence). This CDR3 region has 14 residues. The CDR3 DNA sequence: TGTGCCAGCAGTTATCGCTTTGACTCCTACGAGCAGTACTTC. Translating it yields CASSYRFDSYEQYF.

Here the CDR3 reads CASSYDTTYEQYF. In DNA, the CDR3 is TGTGCCAGCAGCTACGACACTACCTACGAGCAGTACTTC. The rearrangement joins TRBV11-3 to TRBJ2-7; D not certain. The CDR3 runs to 13 residues. Germline V CDR1 and CDR2: SGHNT, YENEEA. V lost 4 bases to trimming and J lost 2 bases, with 9 bases between them. The variable domain in full, completed from reference TRBV11-3 and TRBJ2-7, reads EAGVVQSPRYKIIEKKQPVAFWCNPISGHNTLYWYLQNLGQGPELLIRYENEEAVDDSQLPKDRFSAERLKGVDSTLKIQPAELGDSAVYLCASSYDTTYEQYFGPGTRLTVT.

The table lists this clone with a count of one. The chain links TRBV15 to TRBJ2-1, with 8 bases matching TRBD2. The CDR3 contains 13 residues. Germline CDR1 is LNHNV and CDR2 is YYDKDF (reference sequence). V trimming: 3 bases; J trimming: 9 bases; junction bases outside the gene matches: 4. CDR3 amino acids: CATSSSGRSEQFF. Written as DNA, the CDR3 is TGTGCCACCAGCAGCAGCGGGAGAAGTGAGCAGTTCTTC.

The genes are TRBV27 and TRBJ1-3, with TRBD1 identical over 10 bases. Germline lookup yields CDR1 MNHEY and CDR2 SMNVEV (reference sequence). With 5 bases clipped from V and 3 bases from J, the junction kept 7 bases outside the gene matches. The CDR3 length is 16 residues. As DNA, the CDR3 is TGTGCCAGCAGTGGGGGGACAGGGGCTAGTGGAAACACCATATATTTT. It specifies CASSGGTGASGNTIYF.

About this clone itself: The sample holds other DNA sequences that translate to the same CDR3. The genes are TRBV6-5 and TRBJ1-2, with a possible D match to TRBD1 (5 bases). Germline-derived CDR1 and CDR2 are MNHEY and SVGAGI. The length of the CDR3 is 11 residues. V lost 6 bases and J lost 5, with 7 bases in between. CDR3 sequence reads: CASSPGYGYTF. As DNA, the CDR3 is TGTGCCAGCAGCCCAGGGTATGGCTACACCTTC.

This clone was seen a few times. This chain links TRBV29-1 with TRBJ1-2, with D perhaps TRBD1 (6 bases). V was cut by 2 bases and J by 4 bases, with 14 bases left in between. CDR3 length: 14 residues. Looked up from germline, CDR1 is SQVTM and CDR2 is ANQGSEA. Here the CDR3 reads CSVEQGRDTYGYTF. The CDR3 DNA is TGCAGCGTTGAACAGGGGCGCGATACCTATGGCTACACCTTC.

This clone was counted once. The chain combines TRBV29-1 with TRBJ2-1, with 8 bases aligning to TRBD2. This CDR3 spans 14 amino acids. J was trimmed by 4 bases and V by 4 bases; bases with no gene match: 6. Looked up from germline, CDR1 is SQVTM and CDR2 is ANQGSEA. This CDR3 is CSVVGGRTYNEQFF. CDR3 bases: TGCAGCGTTGTTGGCGGGAGGACGTACAATGAGCAGTTCTTC.

This chain links TRBV10-3 with TRBJ2-2; weak D call: TRBD2 (6 bases). This CDR3 contains 15 residues. Germline V gene data show CDR1 as ENHRY and CDR2 as SYGVKD. V was cut by 5 bases and J by 7 bases, with 17 bases left in between. The CDR3 nucleotides read TGTGCCATCAGTCGGGGGACCCGAACAGGCGGGGAGCTGTTTTTT. Its translation is CAISRGTRTGGELFF.

The CDR3 here is CASGLVIAGGADTQYF. In DNA, the CDR3 is TGTGCTAGTGGTTTGGTAATAGCAGGGGGTGCAGATACGCAGTATTTT. The rearrangement links TRBV12-5 to TRBJ2-3; the match to TRBD1 covers 7 bases. The germline V gene encodes CDR1 LGHNT and CDR2 FRNRAP. This CDR3 is 16 amino acids long. Unmatched junction bases numbered 7, after V lost 0 bases and J lost 4 bases.

The CDR3 is CASSLALESTDTQYF. The CDR3 DNA follows: TGTGCCAGCAGCTTAGCTCTAGAATCGACAGATACGCAGTATTTT. The chain employs TRBV7-8 and TRBJ2-3; D unclear. Trimming stripped 0 bases from V and 3 bases from J, with 10 bases between. This CDR3 is 15 amino acids long. CDR1 is SGHVS and CDR2 is FQNEAQ in the germline V gene.

The V and J genes are TRBV28 and TRBJ2-2; the D gene could be TRBD1 or TRBD2 (5 bases each). V was trimmed by 6 bases and J by 6 bases, leaving 14 bases between them. The V gene's germline CDR1 is MDHEN and CDR2 SYDVKM. This CDR3 contains 14 residues. CDR3 in DNA: TGTGCCAGCAGCGGGGCAGCAATTGCCGGGGAGCTGTTTTTT. Protein sequence: CASSGAAIAGELFF.

The gene calls are TRBV23-1 and TRBJ2-7; TRBD1 is a possible D gene (6 bases). TRBV23-1 is classed as an ORF, of uncertain function. Trimming took 10 bases from V and 5 from J, leaving 21 bases between them. The CDR3 runs to 14 residues. CDR3 in amino acids: CATPYNVGHDEQYF. The DNA of the CDR3 is TGCGCCACCCCTTACAACGTGGGACACGACGAGCAGTACTTC.

This clone has only a few counts. This chain uses TRBV7-9 with TRBJ1-3; no clear D. The germline gives CDR1 SEHNR, CDR2 FQNEAQ (reference sequence). The ends were cut back, 7 bases at V and 10 bases at J, with 23 bases in the middle. The CDR3 spans 15 residues. The CDR3 loop reads CASKGQRGRVGTIYF. As DNA, the CDR3 is TGTGCCAGCAAGGGTCAGCGGGGTAGAGTTGGAACCATATATTTT.

The chain links TRBV4-2 to TRBJ2-1; tentatively, D is TRBD1 or TRBD2 (5 bases each). V gave up 3 bases and J gave up 6 bases, with 15 bases separating them. This CDR3 is 15 amino acids long. Germline V CDR1 and CDR2: LGHNA, YNFKEQ. The CDR3 reads CASSQAPGAGNEQFF. The CDR3 DNA sequence: TGTGCCAGCAGCCAGGCCCCCGGGGCGGGCAATGAGCAGTTCTTC.